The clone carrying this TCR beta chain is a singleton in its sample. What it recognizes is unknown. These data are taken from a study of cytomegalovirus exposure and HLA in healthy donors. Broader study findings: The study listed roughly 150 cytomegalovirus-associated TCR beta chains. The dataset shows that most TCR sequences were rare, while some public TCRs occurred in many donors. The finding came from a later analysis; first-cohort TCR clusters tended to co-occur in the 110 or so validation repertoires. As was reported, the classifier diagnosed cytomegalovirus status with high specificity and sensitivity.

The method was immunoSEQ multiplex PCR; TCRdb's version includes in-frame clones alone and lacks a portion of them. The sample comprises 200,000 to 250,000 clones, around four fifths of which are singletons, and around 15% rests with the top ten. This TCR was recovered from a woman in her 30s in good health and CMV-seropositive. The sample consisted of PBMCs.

The CDR3 sequence: CASSQYSPENYGYTF. For the CDR3, the DNA is TGCGCCAGCAGTCAATATAGTCCCGAAAACTATGGCTACACCTTC. The chain links TRBV23-1 to TRBJ1-2; no clear D. TRBV23-1 is noted as an ORF with a role that remains uncertain. V was cut by 1 base and J by 2 bases, with 11 bases left in between. The CDR3 consists of 15 residues.